The source of this TCR beta chain is a study of monozygotic twins with inflammatory bowel disease (dated by TCRdb to between 2019 and 2020). Regarding the study in general: The complete study included roughly 30 monozygotic twin pairs: 19 IBD-discordant Danish pairs and nine German pairs, of which four were IBD-concordant and five were IBD-discordant. Each individual had, on average, about 151 000 unique TCRalpha sequences and 181 000 unique TCRbeta sequences available for analysis. The search for disease-associated traits relied mainly on comparing IBD patients with their genetically identical healthy co-twins within discordant pairs.

Library preparation was by 5' RACE. The input for every TCR library was around 4,000 ng of total RNA. For each sample, cDNA synthesis was carried out in eight separate reactions using SMARTScribe reverse transcriptase. During cDNA synthesis, template switching introduced unique molecular identifiers that contained a 6-nucleotide sample barcode. TCRalpha and TCRbeta cDNA was amplified by two nested PCRs of roughly 16 and 10 cycles, with bead purification after each PCR. Before amplification, the cDNA was both treated with uracil DNA-glycosylase and purified with the QIAquick PCR purification kit. The second PCR added Illumina TruSeq-compatible adapters along with sample-specific barcodes. TapeStation and Qubit were used to check library quality and concentration, and about 5.2 ng of each library went into the pool. Sequencing of the pooled libraries was done on an Illumina HiSeq2500 single-index Rapid Run using custom sequencing primers and 2 x 100 bp reads. The paper's data handling went like this. MiGEC version 1.2.6 was used for UMI-based consensus assembly to correct PCR and sequencing errors. MiXCR version 2.1.1 was used for V(D)J alignment, clonotype assembly and CDR3 extraction. To normalise gene usage, clonotype sharing and MAIT/NKT TCR abundance, the analysis used the top 1000, 10 000 and 20 000 clonotypes per sample. Diversity was computed as the inverse Simpson index with the vegan R package after downsampling to 27 000 UMIs. Statistical testing used paired Mann-Whitney U tests on the discordant twin pairs and applied Benjamini-Hochberg correction for multiple testing. One entry per CDR3 protein sequence results from the TCRdb reprocessing of the reads, with DNA left out. The V and J calls and clone size come from TCRdb's table, not from the authors' own analysis. The sample has approximately 100,000 distinct CDR3 sequences on record. The ten largest make up 9.5% to 15% of the sample.

On this clonotype: No cognate antigen has been identified for it.

Study-level results and caveats: No single strong signal or clonotype linked to IBD turned up in the results, so the idea that one exists was not supported. IBD patients had lower TCRbeta repertoire diversity, measured by the inverse Simpson index, than their healthy co-twins. Compared with healthy twins, IBD patients had fewer clonotypes in common with other individuals, a difference most pronounced in patients showing signs of disease activity. Because patients were on differing immunosuppressive treatments, the repertoires may have picked up extra background noise and inter-individual variability. Distinction between different T cell subtypes could not be achieved in the analysis. No difference in repertoire similarity was observed between concordant and discordant twins, possibly owing to limited statistical power.

From each donor, an approximately 2.5 ml peripheral blood sample was drawn into PAXgene tubes and stored at -80 degrees C. Without any T cell sorting, total RNA was extracted from whole blood using the PAXgene blood miRNA kit on an automated QIAcube. Peripheral blood from monozygotic twin pairs concordant or discordant for inflammatory bowel disease was subjected to deep TCRalpha and TCRbeta repertoire profiling with unique molecular barcoding. For every twin pair, smoking habits were documented, and each individual was categorised as a current, former or never smoker. The sample taken for sequencing was blood. The clonotype comes from a human donor with ulcerative colitis or Crohn's disease, or a healthy co-twin of an affected twin (not recorded which).

The CDR3 protein: CASSLGVTSNEKLFF. The rearrangement combines TRBV7-8 with TRBJ1-4. The germline V gene supplies CDR1 SGHVS and CDR2 FQNEAQ. The CDR3, from cysteine to phenylalanine, totals 15 residues. DNA is not recorded here.